This paragraph reports one TCR beta chain. CDR1 is SGHRS, CDR2 YFSETQ, per germline. CDR3 length: 14 amino acids. Trimming left V 0 bases short and J 5 bases short, with 8 bases between. The data stem from a study of blood T cell repertoires in COVID-19. Overall study context: Material from acute and convalescent COVID-19 was sourced from the United States, Italy and Spain.

In the study's own analysis: Nucleated cell counts were estimated from reference gene primer amplification. Assay: immunoSEQ multiplex PCR; the TCRdb copy retains only in-frame clones and omits some. That table supplies the V and J calls and clone size; D and trimming were determined from the DNA. The data contain under 300,000 clones, 86% of them singletons. The receptor's source is a man at least 80 years old with acute or convalescent COVID-19. The chain carries TRBV5-1 and TRBJ2-2, with unresolved D. Sequencing input: peripheral blood. This CDR3 reads CASSLVPATGELFF. CDR3 sequence (DNA): TGCGCCAGCAGCTTGGTTCCAGCGACCGGGGAGCTGTTTTTT.